This T cell receptor beta chain was sequenced during a study of blood T cell repertoires in COVID-19. Study as a whole: From the United States, Italy and Spain came samples of acute and convalescent COVID-19. The cDNA or gDNA used as material had been derived from T cells, B-cell-depleted T cells, or PBMCs.

Per the original methods: The assay estimated nucleated cells by amplifying reference gene primers. Only in-frame clones appear in the TCRdb table, and some are missing; sequencing was by immunoSEQ multiplex PCR. V and J calls and clone size are those listed in that table; D and trimming were worked out from the DNA. The table shows about 240,000 clones, with more than 75% occurring only once. The V end was cut by 8 bases, the J end by 3 bases, with 13 bases between. In germline, CDR1 is MNHEY, CDR2 SVGAGI. CDR3 length equals 13 residues. The rearrangement links TRBV6-5 to TRBJ1-1; D not certain. This sequence originates from a woman in her 30s who had recovered from COVID-19. Sequencing was done on a sample of peripheral blood. The CDR3 reads CASCLEFYTEAFF. The CDR3 DNA is TGTGCCAGCTGTCTTGAGTTTTACACTGAAGCTTTCTTT.